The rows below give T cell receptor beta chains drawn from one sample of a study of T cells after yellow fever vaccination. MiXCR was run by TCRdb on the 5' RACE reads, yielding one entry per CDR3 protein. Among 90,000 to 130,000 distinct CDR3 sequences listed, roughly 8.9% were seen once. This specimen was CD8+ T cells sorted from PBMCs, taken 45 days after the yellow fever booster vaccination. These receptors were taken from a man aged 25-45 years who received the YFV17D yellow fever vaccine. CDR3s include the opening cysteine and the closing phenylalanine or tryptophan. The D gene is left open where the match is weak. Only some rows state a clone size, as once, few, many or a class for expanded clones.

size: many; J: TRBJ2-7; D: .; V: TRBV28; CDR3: CASAEQGAHEQYF; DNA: TGTGCCAGCGCAGAACAGGGAGCTCACGAGCAGTACTTC
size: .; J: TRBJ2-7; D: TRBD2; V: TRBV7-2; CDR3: CASSSLRGSVEQYF; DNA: TGTGCCAGCAGCTCCTTGCGCGGGAGTGTCGAGCAGTACTTC
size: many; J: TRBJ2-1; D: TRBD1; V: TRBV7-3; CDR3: CASSFTGGREAYNEQFF; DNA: TGTGCCAGCAGCTTTACAGGGGGCAGGGAAGCCTACAATGAGCAGTTCTTC
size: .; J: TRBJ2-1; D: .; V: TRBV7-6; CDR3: CASSRAFGAQANNEQFF; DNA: TGTGCCAGCAGCCGTGCCTTTGGTGCGCAAGCTAACAATGAGCAGTTCTTC
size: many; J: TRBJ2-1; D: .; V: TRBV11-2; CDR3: CASSLDGRKGSYNEQFF; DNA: TGTGCCAGCAGCTTAGATGGCCGGAAGGGATCCTACAATGAGCAGTTCTTC
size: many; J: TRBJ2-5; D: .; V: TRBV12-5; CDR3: CASGPPDRFQETQYF; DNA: TGTGCTAGTGGACCCCCCGACAGGTTCCAAGAGACCCAGTACTTC
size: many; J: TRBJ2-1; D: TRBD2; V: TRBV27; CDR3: CASTLKPGGSYNEQFF; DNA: TGTGCCAGCACTCTAAAACCGGGGGGGAGCTACAATGAGCAGTTCTTC
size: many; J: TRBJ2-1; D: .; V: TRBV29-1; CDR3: CSVGLVSYNEQFF; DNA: TGCAGCGTTGGTCTGGTCTCCTACAATGAGCAGTTCTTC
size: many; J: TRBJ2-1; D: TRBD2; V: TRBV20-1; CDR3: CSARAQLALVDEQFF; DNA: TGCAGTGCTAGAGCACAACTAGCGCTGGTCGATGAGCAGTTCTTC
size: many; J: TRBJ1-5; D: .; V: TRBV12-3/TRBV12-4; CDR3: CASSSSGTGNQPQHF; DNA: TGTGCCAGCAGTTCCTCGGGGACGGGCAATCAGCCCCAGCATTTT
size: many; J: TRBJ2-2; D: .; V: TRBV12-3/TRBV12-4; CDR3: CASKGANGELFF; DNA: TGTGCCAGTAAAGGGGCTAACGGGGAGCTGTTTTTT
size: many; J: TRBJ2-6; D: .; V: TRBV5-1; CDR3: CASSGGLNSGANVLTF; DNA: TGCGCCAGCAGCGGGGGACTCAACTCTGGGGCCAACGTCCTGACTTTC
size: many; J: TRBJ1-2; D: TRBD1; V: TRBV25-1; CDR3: CASSQGQLNYGYTF; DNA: TGTGCCAGCAGTCAGGGACAGCTTAACTATGGCTACACCTTC
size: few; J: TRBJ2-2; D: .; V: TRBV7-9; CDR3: CASSPPEQVGELFF; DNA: TGTGCCAGCAGCCCCCCGGAGCAGGTCGGGGAGCTGTTTTTT
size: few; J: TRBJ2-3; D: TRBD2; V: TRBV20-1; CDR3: CSANGREGTDTQYF; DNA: TGCAGTGCTAACGGGCGGGAGGGCACAGATACGCAGTATTTT
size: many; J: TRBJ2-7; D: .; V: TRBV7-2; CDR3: CASTQGQKIYEQYF; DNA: TGTGCCAGCACCCAGGGCCAGAAGATATACGAGCAGTACTTC
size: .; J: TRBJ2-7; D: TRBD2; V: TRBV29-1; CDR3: CSGKTGGYEQYF; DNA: TGCAGCGGGAAAACCGGGGGGTACGAGCAGTACTTC
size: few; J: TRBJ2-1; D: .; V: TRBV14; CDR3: CASSKRQDNEQFF; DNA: TGTGCCAGCAGCAAGCGACAGGACAATGAGCAGTTCTTC
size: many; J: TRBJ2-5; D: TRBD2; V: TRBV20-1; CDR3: CSAYSGSGERETQYF; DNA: TGCAGTGCTTATAGCGGGAGCGGGGAGAGGGAGACCCAGTACTTC
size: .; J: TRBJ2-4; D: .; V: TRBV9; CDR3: CASSVEDSRAKNIQYF; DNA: TGTGCCAGCAGCGTAGAAGACTCCAGAGCCAAAAACATTCAGTACTTC
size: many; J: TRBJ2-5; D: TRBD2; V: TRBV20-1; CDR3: CSAPSGGMETQYF; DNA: TGCAGTGCTCCCTCGGGAGGAATGGAGACCCAGTACTTC
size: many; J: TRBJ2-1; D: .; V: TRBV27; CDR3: CASGYNEQFF; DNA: TGTGCCAGCGGATACAATGAGCAGTTCTTC
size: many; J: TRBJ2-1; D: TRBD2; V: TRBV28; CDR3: CASSFSGLAGYNEQFF; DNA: TGTGCCAGCAGTTTTTCGGGACTAGCGGGATACAATGAGCAGTTCTTC
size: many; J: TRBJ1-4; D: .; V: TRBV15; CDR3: CATSRDGQGNEKLFF; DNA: TGTGCCACCAGCAGAGACGGGCAGGGGAATGAAAAACTGTTTTTT
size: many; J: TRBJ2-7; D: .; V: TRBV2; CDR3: CASSERYEQYF; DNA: TGTGCCAGCAGTGAGCGGTACGAGCAGTACTTC
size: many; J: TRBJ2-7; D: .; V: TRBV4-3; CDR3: CASSQDRAGAYEQYF; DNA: TGCGCCAGCAGCCAAGATCGGGCAGGGGCGTACGAGCAGTACTTC
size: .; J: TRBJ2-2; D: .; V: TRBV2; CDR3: CASNDPRGTGELFF; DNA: TGTGCCAGCAACGACCCCCGGGGGACCGGGGAGCTGTTTTTT
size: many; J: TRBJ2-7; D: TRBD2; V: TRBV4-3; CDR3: CASSQVAGGSYEQYF; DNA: TGCGCCAGCAGCCAAGTAGCGGGAGGGTCCTACGAGCAGTACTTC
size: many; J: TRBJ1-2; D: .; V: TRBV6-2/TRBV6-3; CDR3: CASSPTHYLGYTF; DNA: TGTGCCAGCAGCCCGACCCATTACCTTGGCTACACCTTC
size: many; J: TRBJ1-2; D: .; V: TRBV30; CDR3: CAWSLQGSAYGYTF; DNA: TGTGCCTGGAGTCTCCAGGGGTCCGCCTATGGCTACACCTTC
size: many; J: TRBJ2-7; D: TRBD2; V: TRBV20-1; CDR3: CSASQREGGYEQYF; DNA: TGCAGTGCTAGTCAGCGGGAGGGAGGATACGAGCAGTACTTC
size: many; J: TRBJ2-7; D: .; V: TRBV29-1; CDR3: CSAKTDSYEQYF; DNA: TGCAGCGCTAAGACGGATTCCTACGAGCAGTACTTC